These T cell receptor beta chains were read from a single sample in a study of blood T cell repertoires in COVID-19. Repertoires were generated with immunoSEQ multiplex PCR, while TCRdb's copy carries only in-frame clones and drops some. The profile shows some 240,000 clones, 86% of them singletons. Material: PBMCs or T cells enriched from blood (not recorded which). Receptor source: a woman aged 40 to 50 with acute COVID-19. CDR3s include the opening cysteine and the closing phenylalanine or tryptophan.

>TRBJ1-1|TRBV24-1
CATSAPGQGETAFF
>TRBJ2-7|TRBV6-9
CASSYKGGEPSYEQYF
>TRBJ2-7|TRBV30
CAWSSVAYEQYF
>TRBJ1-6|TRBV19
CASRTGNYNSPLHF
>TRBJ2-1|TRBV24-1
CATSEPGLGYNEQFF
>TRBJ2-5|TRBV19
CASSGLTRPETQYF
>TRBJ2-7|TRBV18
CASSPGQETEQYF
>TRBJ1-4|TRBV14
CASSLTAFNEKLFF
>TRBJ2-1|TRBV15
CATKIAGEGEQFF
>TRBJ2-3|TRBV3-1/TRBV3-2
CASSQDPQAGRTDTQYF
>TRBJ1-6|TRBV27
CASSETGTGVSPLHF
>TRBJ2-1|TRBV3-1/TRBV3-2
CASSQTSVEQFF
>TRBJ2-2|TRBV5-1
CASSLLAVNTGELFF
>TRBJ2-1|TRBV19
CASSISGTGDVYNEQFF
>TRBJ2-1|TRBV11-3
CASSFDDGYNEQFF
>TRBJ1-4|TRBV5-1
CASSWTGATNEKLFF
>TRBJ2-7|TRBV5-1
CASSRTGGAYEQYF
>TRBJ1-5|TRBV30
CAWRQGKGNQPQHF
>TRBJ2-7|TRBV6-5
CASKWTSGPYEQYF
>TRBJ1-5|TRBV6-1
CASSGSGRIRNQPQHF
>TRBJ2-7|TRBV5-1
CASSVLTGAEQYF
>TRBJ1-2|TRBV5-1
CASSFGTGSSGYTF
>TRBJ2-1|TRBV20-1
CSANRANEQFF
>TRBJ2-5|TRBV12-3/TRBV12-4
CASRRGGGETQYF
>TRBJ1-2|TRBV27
CASSLEGVFGGYTF
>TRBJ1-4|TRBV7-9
CASSLAGTGRAQEKLFF
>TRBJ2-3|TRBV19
CASSISGSLGTDTQYF
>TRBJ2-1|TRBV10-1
CASSEGTGGRNEQFF
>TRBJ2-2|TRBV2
CASSESTSGTGELFF
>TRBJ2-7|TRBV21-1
CASSDRNLYEQYF
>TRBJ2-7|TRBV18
CASSPGLAEPNMYEQYF